The 32 T cell receptor beta chains listed next were all sequenced from one sample in a study of CXCR3-negative and CXCR3-positive naive CD8 T cells. Overall study findings and caveats: Comparison of naive cells showed more hydrophobic TRB CDR3s in CXCR3-positive than in CXCR3-negative naive cells.

Through 5' RACE with UMI labels, the TRB cDNA libraries were prepared. TCRdb reprocessed the 5' RACE reads and reports one entry per CDR3 protein, with no DNA. The repertoire table contains 130,000 or so distinct CDR3 sequences. Their antigens are not known. Material: naive CXCR3+ CD8+ T cells from blood. The subset denotes: CD45RO-CCR7+CD27+CD95- naive CD8+ T cells expressing CXCR3 (TNR3+). These receptors were collected from a human donor in good health. Some clones in this sample may be carry-over from other donors' samples.

This chain connects TRBV28 to TRBJ2-1. Germline CDR1 MDHEN, CDR2 SYDVKM. CDR3 length: 12 amino acids. The CDR3 reads CASSTTFNEQFF.

The CDR3 spells CASSYTGNTGELFF. The rearrangement links TRBV6-6 to TRBJ2-2; the D call of TRBD1 rests on TCRdb alone, since no DNA is present to check it. The CDR3 sequence is 14 residues long. Germline CDR1 is MNHNY and CDR2 is SVGAGI (reference sequence).

This sequence joins TRBV7-9 and TRBJ2-7; TCRdb gives TRBD1 as the D gene, but with no DNA this cannot be confirmed. The CDR3 length is 13 residues. The germline CDR1 and CDR2 sequences are SEHNR and FQNEAQ (reference sequence). The CDR3 loop reads CASSSPAVYEQYF.

The genes are TRBV4-3 and TRBJ2-1. From germline, CDR1 is LGHNA and CDR2 YSLEER. CDR3 length: 15 amino acids. The CDR3 region is CASSPDRGSYNEQFF.

The chain couples TRBV20-1 to TRBJ2-1; absent DNA, TCRdb's TRBD1 call cannot be checked. This CDR3 has 15 amino acids. The germline gives CDR1 DFQATT, CDR2 SNEGSKA (reference sequence). The CDR3 loop reads CSAPHPLESYNEQFF.

The chain joins TRBV7-3 to TRBJ2-3. The CDR3 runs to 12 residues. Germline CDR1 and CDR2: SGHTA and FQGTGA. The CDR3 sequence is CASSSFGDTQYF.

CDR3: CASSLAPAGGRTGELFF. The chain recombines TRBV11-2 with TRBJ2-2; TCRdb reports TRBD2, a call that lacks DNA to check it against. Germline-derived CDR1 and CDR2 are SGHAT and FQNNGV. The CDR3 contains 17 residues.

The chain couples TRBV19 to TRBJ2-7. CDR1 LNHDA and CDR2 SQIVND come from the germline V gene (reference sequence). The CDR3 has 12 amino acids. The CDR3 reads CASTGSSYEQYF.

The rearrangement uses TRBV9 and TRBJ2-1; TCRdb picks TRBD2, but there is no DNA to check that call. Looked up from germline, CDR1 is SGDLS and CDR2 is YYNGEE. The CDR3 has 16 amino acids. The CDR3 loop is CASSVAVIAGYNEQFF.

The genes are TRBV11-2 and TRBJ2-1; TCRdb selects TRBD1, and the lack of DNA leaves this call unchecked. This CDR3 region has 16 residues. Germline CDR1 and CDR2: SGHAT and FQNNGV. CDR3 sequence: CASSLNGGEALDEQFF.

V and J are TRBV19 and TRBJ2-7. The germline V gene has CDR1 LNHDA and CDR2 SQIVND (reference sequence). This CDR3 contains 14 residues. The CDR3 is CASSPSRGPYEQYF.

The chain couples TRBV29-1 to TRBJ2-2; TCRdb names TRBD1, which stays unverified in the absence of DNA. CDR1 is SQVTM, CDR2 ANQGSEA, per germline. The CDR3 spans 14 residues. CDR3: CSAPRGAGTGELFF.

This chain links TRBV29-1 with TRBJ2-5; absent DNA, TCRdb's TRBD2 call cannot be checked. CDR3 length: 14 residues. The germline V gene encodes CDR1 SQVTM and CDR2 ANQGSEA. The CDR3 here is CSVEERLAGETQYF.

The chain combines TRBV7-9 with TRBJ1-2. The CDR3 extends over 15 amino acids. Per the germline V gene, CDR1 is SEHNR and CDR2 is FQNEAQ (reference sequence). CDR3 protein: CASSLAGYGNYGYTF.

V is TRBV11-2 and J is TRBJ2-1; lacking DNA, the TRBD1 call made by TCRdb goes unchecked. This CDR3 has 17 amino acids. The V gene's germline CDR1 is SGHAT and CDR2 FQNNGV. CDR3 amino acids: CASSRPGGTIGFNEQFF.

The chain has TRBV19 and TRBJ1-6; lacking DNA, the TRBD1 call made by TCRdb goes unchecked. The CDR3 extends over 12 amino acids. CDR1 and CDR2 from the germline V gene are LNHDA and SQIVND (reference sequence). The CDR3 is CASGTDKSPLHF. The variable domain in full, with the rest retrieved from reference TRBV19 and TRBJ1-6, is DGGITQSPKYLFRKEGQNVTLSCEQNLNHDAMYWYRQDPGQGLRLIYYSQIVNDFQKGDIAEGYSVSREKKESFPLTVTSAQKNPTAFYLCASGTDKSPLHFGNGTRLTVT.

The rearrangement links TRBV12-3 or TRBV12-4 to TRBJ2-3; TCRdb returns TRBD1, unconfirmable since there is no DNA. The CDR3 is 15 amino acids. The CDR3 here is CASSFDPLSTDTQYF.

The chain joins TRBV4-2 to TRBJ1-5; TCRdb indicates TRBD1, and absent DNA this call remains unverified. This CDR3 has 14 residues. Germline assignment: CDR1 LGHNA and CDR2 YNFKEQ. The CDR3 here is CASSLTGGDQPQHF.

The chain employs TRBV15 and TRBJ1-6. CDR1 and CDR2 (germline): LNHNV, YYDKDF (reference sequence). This CDR3 is 15 amino acids long. The CDR3 region is CATSRGGGGNSPLHF.

The V call is TRBV4-3, the J call TRBJ1-2; with no DNA, the TCRdb D assignment of TRBD1 cannot be verified. This CDR3 spans 16 amino acids. Per the germline V gene, CDR1 is LGHNA and CDR2 is YSLEER. CDR3 loop: CASSQATRDSNYGYTF.

CDR3 amino acids: CSVPGTGLERQYF. This chain links TRBV29-1 with TRBJ2-7; TCRdb's D call of TRBD1 is untestable without DNA. The CDR3 sequence is 13 residues long. In germline, CDR1 is SQVTM, CDR2 ANQGSEA.

The gene calls are TRBV9 and TRBJ2-5; absent DNA, TCRdb's TRBD1 call cannot be checked. Per germline, CDR1 SGDLS and CDR2 YYNGEE. The CDR3 is 16 residues long. This CDR3 reads CASSVGWTDDQETQYF.

The chain employs TRBV5-1 and TRBJ2-4. The CDR3 has 14 residues. Per the germline V gene, CDR1 is SGHRS and CDR2 is YFSETQ. CDR3 region: CASSLGENRNIQYF.

The chain has TRBV14 and TRBJ2-1. The CDR3 has 13 residues. From germline, CDR1 is SGHDN and CDR2 FVKESK. The CDR3 spells CASSQSRSNVQFF.

J is TRBJ2-1 and V is TRBV15; TCRdb lists TRBD1, though no DNA is available to test this call. The CDR3 has 16 residues. Germline CDR1 is LNHNV and CDR2 is YYDKDF (reference sequence). CDR3 sequence reads: CATSDRGTPSYNEQFF.

The genes are TRBV23-1 and TRBJ2-3; TCRdb proposes TRBD1, but this gene call is untestable without DNA. TRBV23-1 is placed among ORFs of uncertain function. The CDR3 is 15 residues long. CDR3: CASSQSTSGSDTQYF.

V gene TRBV28 combines with J gene TRBJ1-1; without DNA, the TCRdb call of TRBD1 cannot be checked. Germline CDR1 MDHEN, CDR2 SYDVKM. The CDR3 runs 15 residues. The chain's CDR3 is CASSKRTGLNTEAFF.

The chain uses TRBV28 and TRBJ2-7; the TRBD1 assignment by TCRdb is unverifiable without DNA. In germline, CDR1 is MDHEN, CDR2 SYDVKM. This CDR3 is 13 amino acids long. The chain's CDR3 is CASKGTHSYEQYF.

The V and J genes are TRBV28 and TRBJ1-2; TCRdb names TRBD1, which stays unverified in the absence of DNA. The CDR3 is 16 residues long. CDR1 MDHEN and CDR2 SYDVKM come from the germline V gene. The CDR3 loop is CASSLSSGGDFYGYTF.

The CDR3 region is CASIRANTGELFF. The chain couples TRBV7-9 to TRBJ2-2. The length of the CDR3 is 13 residues. Germline V lookup: CDR1 SEHNR, CDR2 FQNEAQ (reference sequence).

V and J are TRBV9 and TRBJ2-7; absent DNA, TCRdb's TRBD1 call cannot be checked. The CDR3 has 15 amino acids. CDR1 and CDR2 from the germline V gene are SGDLS and YYNGEE. The chain's CDR3 is CASSVVAGESYEQYF.

This rearrangement joins TRBV5-6 to TRBJ1-2. This CDR3 contains 16 residues. Germline lookup yields CDR1 SGHDT and CDR2 YYEEEE. This CDR3 is CASSLPLTETNYGYTF.